The subject of this entry is one TCR beta chain. This entry belongs to a study of blood T cells in healthy people across ages. A second PCR, run for about 7 to 11 cycles, used a sample-barcoded 5' primer plus a J-beta primer mix. Researchers report that each sample yielded at least 2.5 million CDR3-containing paired-end reads. TCRdb re-derived calls from the 5' RACE reads in MiXCR, one entry per CDR3 protein. The sample has about 1.1 million distinct CDR3 sequences, less than 45% seen once; the top ten hold around 12%. Germline V gene sequence: CDR1 MNHEY, CDR2 SVGAGI. The CDR3 contains 14 residues. After removal of 4 bases from V and 3 bases from J, the junction contained 0 bases not matched to a gene.

This receptor was obtained from a man younger than 30 in good health. Input material: blood. The rearrangement joins TRBV6-5 to TRBJ2-7; 13 bases agree with TRBD2. The CDR3 here is CASSWTSGGYEQYF. CDR3 nucleotides: TGTGCCAGCAGTTGGACTAGCGGGGGCTACGAGCAGTACTTC.